This entry describes one T cell receptor beta chain. Which antigen it targets is not known. It has no much larger one-base neighbor in the sample; base qualities were not kept. The sample is drawn from a study of cytomegalovirus exposure and HLA in healthy donors (dated by TCRdb to between 2016 and 2019). Describing the broader study: According to an earlier analysis of a few hundred of the donors, some 170 million T cells yielded approximately 120 million unique TCR beta sequences and about 300 Gb of sequence data. An early release that covered some 640 HLA-typed donors contained 250 to 350 gigabases of sequencing data and 80 million or so unique TCR sequences. The genetic ancestry cluster associated with self-reported Caucasian donors included 81% of the 350 to 500 genotyped donors. The aim of the study was to test whether cataloging public T cell receptors could identify signatures of past pathogen exposure. The study used immunosequencing to profile the T cell repertoires of several hundred subjects and linked those repertoires to cytomegalovirus serostatus. Besides the first cohort of 666 subjects, a separate validation cohort made up of 90 to 150 different subjects was used. To predict cytomegalovirus infection status, the study brought together high-throughput TCR immunosequencing, statistical association of individual TCRs with disease status, and machine learning. A later analysis re-analyzed previously published TCR beta repertoires from approximately 700 donors and added high-resolution HLA genotyping to study TCR occurrence patterns. The later analysis used no new phenotypic data to find candidate immune exposures, relying instead on TCR beta sequences and their occurrence across donors. An earlier analysis of around 580 of the donors used high-throughput TCR beta sequencing to judge whether each TCR beta V gene segment behaved as functional or pseudogenic. Donor age, sex, ethnicity and CMV serostatus were collected together with the repertoire data. A later genetic analysis took genome-wide SNP genotypes for about three fifths of the roughly 700 donors and used that subset as a discovery cohort. Every discovery cohort repertoire had been produced on one sequencing platform. HLA typing covered class I and class II loci at four-digit resolution. Typing coverage varied by locus: roughly 620-640 donors for A, B, C, DRB1 and DQB1; around 560 for DQA1; approximately 610 for DPA1; approximately 490 for DPB1. Four to six DR-DQ haplotypes were handled as single units for association and clustering because linkage in the cohort was strong. Among roughly 400 genotyped donors of the cohort, an average of approximately 250,000 unique TCR beta nucleotide sequences were sequenced per donor, roughly 18% of them non-productive.

The CDR3 holds 14 amino acids from the cysteine to the phenylalanine. Left in the record is the CDR3 DNA by itself, 42 bases read in frame from the first base. CDR1 is given as SEHNR and CDR2 as FQNEAQ, both from the germline V gene (reference sequence). The germline ends are 11 bases apart after V is trimmed by 6 bases and J by 3 bases. Results and caveats for the whole study, not just this receptor: It was suggested by the authors that the approach could potentially be generalized to other disease states and immunological phenotypes. The presence/absence analyses assumed that sequencing depth was roughly uniform across donors, and that assumption may not be true. A further reported finding was that TCR beta sequences accurately predicted the HLA-A and HLA-B alleles for most subjects in the first cohort. Roughly 15 rarely observed V segments, including chromosome 9 orphons, were excluded from the earlier analysis of approximately 600 of the donors because counts were too low. A group of highly shared sequence variants was considered likely to be a technical artifact of the sequencing pipeline. The 87-base-pair reads could not distinguish some IMGT-functional V segments, including TRBV6-2 and TRBV6-3, so those segments were excluded. Specific HLA alleles were associated with 15,000 to 20,000 TCR beta sequences at a false discovery rate of 0.05 in a later analysis. Linkage disequilibrium might explain the correlated functional status among segregating V segments, but an unknown experimental factor could not be ruled out. A few of the identified cytomegalovirus-associated TCR beta chains were confirmed in vitro to be specific for cytomegalovirus antigens. Because some donors lacked HLA typing at each locus, the association tests relied only on the typed subset. Immune exposure information for the cohort was limited to CMV serostatus. According to a later analysis, most CMV-associated TCR beta chains appeared to be HLA-restricted, and the HLA associations seemed to be driven largely by CMV exposure. A later analysis found that TCR association rates varied across HLA loci, with DRB1 alleles showing the most associated TCRs and HLA-C alleles the fewest. A total of 150 to 200 TCR beta chains were listed by the study as associated with cytomegalovirus. Most TCR sequences were observed very rarely across donors, whereas some public TCRs were present in many individuals. According to a later genetic analysis, donors in an Asian-associated ancestry cluster had fewer N-insertions in productive TCRs than the roughly 670-donor mean. When HLA alleles, especially DR and DQ, strongly co-occurred, TCR associations were difficult to assign to individual alleles. An association between a missense DCLRE1C variant and V-gene and J-gene trimming of TCR beta chains was found in a later genetic analysis and replicated in an independent cohort. A later analysis reported that several top co-occurrence clusters appeared linked to parvovirus B19, influenza, CMV and Epstein-Barr virus. Broadly in line with IMGT annotations, most TCR beta V segments showed up in productive rearrangements about 90% or about 30% of the time in an earlier analysis of several hundred of the donors. The classifier was reported to diagnose cytomegalovirus status with high specificity and sensitivity in both the original and validation cohorts. This cohort had only TCR beta chains sequenced, and the lack of alpha or paired-chain data limited which features could be detected. In a later analysis, HLA-associated TCR beta chains were found to be more clonally expanded and to have lower generation probabilities than equally common non-associated chains.

In total, 666 healthy bone marrow donors made up the cohort. Cohort members were all nominally healthy when sampled, although unrecorded immune exposures were likely present. The donor tested CMV seronegative, placing the donor among the 350 or so seronegative members of the cohort. A peripheral blood sample was collected from each donor, and TCR beta sequencing was performed on peripheral blood mononuclear cells. The Qiagen DNeasy Blood Extraction Kit was used to extract genomic DNA from the blood cell samples. Preparation of the library involved the immunoSEQ multiplex PCR assay. For the multiplex PCR, a mixture combining 60 forward primers for TCR Vbeta segments and 13 reverse primers for TCR Jbeta segments was used. Amplification of the CDR3 region of rearranged TCR beta genes was performed with a multiplex PCR assay on genomic DNA. The amplified TCR beta libraries were sequenced on the Illumina HiSeq System as 87-base-pair reads. In the paper's pipeline: A later analysis tallied 75 million to 85 million unique TCR beta chains across the 666 repertoires, and 10 million to 11 million of those chains were shared by two or more donors. To remove PCR and sequencing errors, raw reads were error-corrected and collapsed into unique sequences using a nearest-neighbor algorithm that merged closely related sequences. V, D and J gene segments were assigned by aligning CDR3 sequences to IMGT reference sequences. For a sequence to be retained, at least a six-nucleotide match to both a V gene segment and a J gene segment was required. Rearrangements were called productive when the CDR3 lacked stop codons and stayed in frame with V and J; all others were non-productive. CDR3 was defined according to IMGT convention as the region running from the second conserved V-encoded cysteine to the conserved J-encoded phenylalanine. Sequences without an unambiguous match to a single V gene segment were excluded from the earlier analysis of several hundred of the donors. An earlier analysis of 587 of the donors classified V segments as functional when productive rearrangements were above 56.7% and as segregating when the standard deviation between donors was above 5%. To diagnose cytomegalovirus status from the catalog of TCR beta chain sequences, a statistical classification framework was built. In a later analysis, V and J genes were assigned by comparing TCR nucleotide sequences against IMGT/GENE-DB human TR gene sequences. In a later analysis, CDR3 sequences and most-parsimonious VDJ recombination scenarios were assigned using the TCRdist pipeline. In a later analysis, each TCR beta chain was defined by its CDR3 amino acid sequence together with its V-gene family, and reads without a unique V-gene family were excluded. In a later analysis, 450 to 600 highly shared, low-generation-probability nucleotide sequences were removed to address suspected cross-contamination and a sequencing artifact. For each public chain, a later analysis derived a clonal expansion index from normalized ranks of inferred template counts within each repertoire. Generation probabilities in a later analysis came from a VDJ recombination model fitted to out-of-frame rearrangements, and those results were checked against IGoR. Hypergeometric tests were used in a later analysis to score TCR-TCR, TCR-HLA and TCR-CMV co-occurrence, with a repertoire-size bias correction applied to the TCR pairs. A later analysis estimated false discovery rates by permuting HLA or CMV assignments 20 times. In a later analysis, co-occurring TCRs were grouped using DBSCAN, and TCRdist sequence similarity was added for clustering within HLA-allele-positive subsets. Repertoires with fewer than 30,000 or more than 120,000 public chains, plus five repertoires with anomalous nucleotide sharing, were excluded from co-occurrence clustering. The table comes from immuneACCESS by way of TCRdb, which keeps in-frame sequences with V and J called. Part of the clones is missing from these tables; in studies checked, under half for an unresolved V gene and the rest for unknown reasons. The DNA gave D and trimming, while V, J and clone size come from that table. For this sample there are tens of thousands of clones; around three quarters appear just once. 5% to 6.5% of the sample comes from the top ten.

This TCR came from a man aged 30 to 45 in good health and CMV-seronegative. The chain is encoded by TRBV7-9 joined to TRBJ2-2, with TRBD2 as a weak D call on 5 bases. The sequenced material came from PBMCs. The CDR3 reads as follows: CASSRETYTGELFF. The nucleotide sequence is TGTGCCAGCAGTAGGGAGACTTACACCGGGGAGCTGTTTTTT. The variable domain in full, with residues beyond the CDR3 obtained from the reference TRBV7-9 and TRBJ2-2 genes, is DTGVSQNPRHKITKRGQNVTFRCDPISEHNRLYWYRQTLGQGPEFLTYFQNEAQLEKSRLLSDRFSAERPKGSFSTLEIQRTEQGDSAMYLCASSRETYTGELFFGEGSRLTVL.